This T cell receptor (beta chain) was captured by sequencing in a study of T cells in Graves' hyperthyroidism and ophthalmopathy. Using RNA transcripts as the source, TCR beta CDR3 regions were amplified. First-round RT-PCR with HTBI primers amplified the TCR CDR3 region. TCRdb independently ran MiXCR on the multiplex PCR reads; one entry per CDR3 protein. This sample has 300,000 to 350,000 distinct CDR3 sequences; 15% to 20% occur once, and the top ten carry roughly a sixth. This clonotype was counted at least ten times. Germline V gene sequence: CDR1 MNHNS, CDR2 SASEGT. The CDR3 is made up of 15 amino acids. V gave up 1 base and J gave up 10 bases, with 14 bases separating them.

The rearrangement uses TRBV6-1 and TRBJ1-6, with D maybe TRBD1 (6 bases). The receptor comes from a woman aged 40 to 50 with Graves' ophthalmopathy. The sequenced sample was blood. This chain's CDR3 is CASSEDAGEGSPLHF. Written as DNA, the CDR3 is TGTGCCAGCAGTGAAGATGCAGGGGAGGGCTCACCCCTCCACTTT.